The rows below give T cell receptor beta chains drawn from one sample of a study of T cells in Graves' hyperthyroidism and ophthalmopathy. TCRdb re-derived calls from the multiplex PCR reads in MiXCR, one entry per CDR3 protein. The sample consists of about 720,000 distinct CDR3 sequences, around 19% of them appearing once. Sequences were obtained from blood. The origin of the receptors is a woman in her forties or fifties with Graves' hyperthyroidism that later progressed to Graves' ophthalmopathy. Each CDR3 is given with its conserved first and last residue. D genes are given only for firm matches. Only some rows state a clone size, as once, few, many or a class for expanded clones.

>-|few|TRBV5-1|16|TRBJ2-3
CASSFLGGANTDTQYF
TGCGCCAGCAGCTTTTTGGGGGGGGCCAACACAGATACGCAGTATTTT
>-|many|TRBV20-1|11|TRBJ1-1
CSARGDTEAFF
TGCAGTGCTAGAGGGGACACTGAAGCTTTCTTT
>TRBD1|many|TRBV6-1|13|TRBJ1-1
CASRGQGVTEAFF
TGTGCCAGCAGAGGACAGGGGGTCACTGAAGCTTTCTTT
>-|few|TRBV5-5|13|TRBJ1-5
CASSLDFFQPQHF
TGTGCCAGCAGCTTGGATTTCTTCCAGCCCCAGCATTTT
>-|-|TRBV9|11|TRBJ1-2
CASRGLHGYTF
TGTGCCAGCAGGGGTTTACATGGCTACACCTTC
>TRBD2|few|TRBV4-1|17|TRBJ2-3
CASSVRDASSGTDTQYF
TGCGCCAGCAGCGTCCGGGACGCGTCTAGCGGGACAGATACGCAGTATTTT
>-|-|TRBV12-5|12|TRBJ1-1
CASGLYLGAAFF
TGTGCTAGTGGTTTGTATTTGGGGGCGGCTTTCTTT
>-|many|TRBV12-3/TRBV12-4|14|TRBJ2-7
CASSLRQGSYEQYF
TGTGCCAGCAGTTTAAGGCAGGGCTCCTACGAGCAGTACTTC
>TRBD1|many|TRBV11-2|17|TRBJ2-4
CASRGQGAGLTKNIQYF
TGTGCCAGCCGCGGACAGGGGGCAGGGCTAACCAAAAACATTCAGTACTTC
>TRBD2|-|TRBV30|13|TRBJ2-3
CAWSSGAPDTQCF
TGTGCCTGGAGTAGCGGGGCCCCCGATACGCAGTGTTTT